This T cell receptor beta chain was documented in a study of cytomegalovirus exposure and HLA in healthy donors. A word on this clone: The antigen is undetermined.

Study results and caveats: As confirmed in vitro, a few CMV-associated chains were specific for CMV antigens.

From germline, CDR1 is SGHTA and CDR2 FQGTGA. The length of the CDR3 is 16 residues. The V and J ends lost 2 bases and 7 bases, in that order; junction bases with no gene match: 11. The study ran its PCR with 60 Vbeta and 13 Jbeta primers. Using immunoSEQ multiplex PCR, the repertoire was profiled, and TCRdb retains in-frame clones only, with some absent. This sample has 90,000 to 100,000 clones, with 80% to 85% found just once. Material: PBMCs. The sequence came from a man in his forties in good health and CMV-seronegative. The chain recombines TRBV7-3 with TRBJ2-1, with TRBD1 matching over 7 bases. Written as DNA, the CDR3 is TGTGCCAGCAGCTTATTTCAGGGGGTCACGAGGAATGAGCAGTTCTTC. This codes for CASSLFQGVTRNEQFF. Looking up the rest from reference TRBV7-3 and TRBJ2-1 gives the full variable domain: GAGVSQTPSNKVTEKGKYVELRCDPISGHTALYWYRQSLGQGPEFLIYFQGTGAADDSGLPNDRFFAVRPEGSVSTLKIQRTERGDSAVYLCASSLFQGVTRNEQFFGPGTRLTVL.